Shown below are 24 T cell receptor beta chains from a single sample sequenced in a study of response to subunit inactivated influenza vaccine. TCRdb re-called the RT-PCR reads with MiXCR, one entry per CDR3 protein. The repertoire has hundreds of thousands of distinct CDR3 sequences, approximately 18% of them found once; the top ten carry approximately 10%. The sample in question was PBMCs from blood, obtained more than 4 days after vaccination. These receptors were obtained from a man aged 45-65 years who received an inactivated influenza vaccine.

The CDR3 here is CASSSLREFGELFF. The CDR3, as DNA: TGTGCCAGCAGTTCCCTAAGGGAATTCGGGGAGCTGTTTTTT. This chain connects TRBV27 to TRBJ2-2; D is undetermined. CDR1 is MNHEY and CDR2 is SMNVEV in the germline V gene (reference sequence). The V end was cut by 4 bases, the J end by 7 bases, with 13 bases between. The CDR3 totals 14 residues.

The chain uses TRBV7-9 and TRBJ2-1, with 11 bases aligning to TRBD2. This CDR3 has 16 amino acids. In germline, CDR1 is SEHNR, CDR2 FQNEAQ (reference sequence). Unmatched junction bases numbered 8, after V lost 4 bases and J lost 6 bases. The CDR3 sequence: CASSSLAGGWGNEQFF. As DNA, the CDR3 is TGTGCCAGCAGCTCCCTAGCGGGAGGCTGGGGCAATGAGCAGTTCTTC.

This clonotype has a handful of counts. CDR3: CASGAGQPNTEAFF. As DNA, the CDR3 is TGTGCCAGCGGGGCGGGACAGCCGAACACTGAAGCTTTCTTT. The rearrangement uses TRBV9 and TRBJ1-1; TRBD1 matches 7 bases. The CDR3 is 14 residues long. CDR1 and CDR2 from the germline V gene are SGDLS and YYNGEE. Unmatched junction bases numbered 7, after V lost 7 bases and J lost 1 base.

In this sample, this clonotype turned up a few times. CDR3 DNA: TGTGCCATCAGTGAGCCCAGGCGAGAAATCCCTAACTCTGGGGCCAACGTCCTGACTTTC. Amino acids: CAISEPRREIPNSGANVLTF. The chain joins TRBV10-3 to TRBJ2-6; D is undetermined. The V gene's germline CDR1 is ENHRY and CDR2 SYGVKD. This CDR3 is built from 20 residues. Trimming cost V 2 bases and J 0 bases, with 20 bases left between them.

The genes are TRBV16 and TRBJ2-3, with TRBD2 matching over 8 bases. The CDR3 is 15 amino acids. V shed 4 bases, J shed 4 bases, and the junction held 7 bases outside the gene matches. Germline lookup yields CDR1 KGHSY and CDR2 FQNENV. CDR3 region: CASSPTRGGADTQYF. The CDR3 bases are TGTGCCAGCAGCCCAACTCGGGGGGGAGCAGATACGCAGTATTTT.

The chain has TRBV2 and TRBJ2-3; 11 nucleotides align to TRBD2. Germline V gives CDR1 SNHLY, CDR2 FYNNEI. The CDR3 covers 15 residues. Trimming at V came to 7 bases and at J to 4 bases, leaving 7 bases not matched to a gene. The CDR3 spells CASKRLAGNADTQYF. The CDR3 DNA follows: TGTGCCAGCAAAAGACTAGCGGGAAACGCAGATACGCAGTATTTT.

A single count supports this clonotype. The chain links TRBV19 to TRBJ2-7; D may be TRBD2 (5 bases). The V gene lost 0 bases and the J gene lost 7 bases, with 16 bases spanning the gap. Per the germline V gene, CDR1 is LNHDA and CDR2 is SQIVND (reference sequence). CDR3 length: 15 amino acids. CDR3 residues: CASSIDRAGRGEQYF. As DNA, the CDR3 is TGTGCCAGTAGTATAGATCGGGCCGGGCGCGGGGAGCAGTACTTC.

This clonotype has more than one count but fewer than ten. The rearrangement uses TRBV28 and TRBJ1-5; D uncertain. The V gene's germline CDR1 is MDHEN and CDR2 SYDVKM. V lost 5 bases to trimming and J lost 3 bases, with 8 bases between them. The CDR3 runs to 13 residues. Here the CDR3 DNA reads TGTGCCAGCAGTCTGGGCCACAATCAGCCCCAGCATTTT. Translating it yields CASSLGHNQPQHF.

This clonotype was seen only once. V gene TRBV5-5 combines with J gene TRBJ2-5; 8 bases are shared with TRBD1. V lost 3 bases to trimming and J lost 2 bases; unmatched junction nucleotides: 6. The CDR3 totals 15 residues. Germline CDR1 SGHKS, CDR2 YYEKEE (reference sequence). The CDR3 DNA is TGTGCCAGCAGCTCTCGGACAGGGTGGCAAGAGACCCAGTACTTC. Protein: CASSSRTGWQETQYF.

The table lists this clonotype with many counts. The J gene is TRBJ2-3, the V gene TRBV12-3 or TRBV12-4; 9 bases match TRBD1. This CDR3 comprises 16 residues. V dropped 6 bases and J dropped 4; count of bases not matched to a gene: 11. The CDR3 sequence: CASRPIRDRVSDTQYF. The CDR3 DNA is TGTGCCAGCAGGCCAATCCGGGACAGGGTATCAGATACGCAGTATTTT.

The V gene is TRBV28, the J gene TRBJ2-5, with a tentative D call TRBD1 (5 bases). CDR1 is MDHEN and CDR2 is SYDVKM in the germline V gene. The V end was cut by 3 bases, the J end by 3 bases, with 14 bases between. CDR3 length equals 15 residues. The chain's CDR3 is CASSFPGQGEETQYF. The DNA for the CDR3 is TGTGCCAGCAGTTTCCCTGGACAAGGAGAAGAGACCCAGTACTTC.

V and J are TRBV4-3 and TRBJ1-2; D is uncertain. The length of the CDR3 is 15 residues. V lost 0 bases to trimming and J lost 4 bases, with 12 bases between them. Germline V lookup: CDR1 LGHNA, CDR2 YSLEER. The CDR3 loop is CASSQDSVTSYGYTF. The CDR3 nucleotides are TGCGCCAGCAGCCAAGATTCAGTAACTTCCTATGGCTACACCTTC.

The rearrangement links TRBV11-2 to TRBJ2-1; 7 positions match TRBD2. This CDR3 comprises 18 residues. Germline assignment: CDR1 SGHAT and CDR2 FQNNGV. The trim removed 5 bases at V and 4 bases at J, leaving 17 bases unmatched. DNA for the CDR3: TGTGCCAGCAGCCCCGGGGTGCGAAATAGCGGGCCGTACAATGAGCAGTTCTTC. It is translated as CASSPGVRNSGPYNEQFF.

The table lists this clonotype with many counts. The chain has TRBV12-3 or TRBV12-4 and TRBJ2-1; 8 bases agree with TRBD1. V gave up 7 bases and J gave up 5 bases; unmatched junction bases: 16. The CDR3 runs 17 residues. In nucleotides, the CDR3 is TGTGCCAGCAACAACCCTCTCGACAGGGGTGGGAACAATGAGCAGTTCTTC. Translation: CASNNPLDRGGNNEQFF.

This clonotype was recorded once. The chain uses TRBV20-1 and TRBJ2-1; 9 bases are shared with TRBD2. This CDR3 is 15 amino acids long. Germline V gives CDR1 DFQATT, CDR2 SNEGSKA (reference sequence). J was trimmed by 8 bases and V by 6 bases; bases with no gene match: 14. Here the CDR3 DNA reads TGCAGTGCCGGGGGGCGGCTAGCGGGAATCGATGAGCAGTTCTTC. Its protein product is CSAGGRLAGIDEQFF.

The V and J genes are TRBV2 and TRBJ2-7; TRBD2 agrees at 13 bases. The CDR3 is made up of 14 amino acids. The V gene's germline CDR1 is SNHLY and CDR2 FYNNEI. The trim removed 6 bases at V and 5 bases at J, leaving 4 bases unmatched. The CDR3 bases are TGTGCCAGCAGGACTAGCGGGAGGATCAACGAGCAGTACTTC. It translates to CASRTSGRINEQYF.

This clonotype was counted ten times or more. V and J are TRBV13 and TRBJ2-7; weak D call: TRBD2 (6 bases). Germline CDR1 reads PRHDT; CDR2 reads FYEKMQ (reference sequence). Trimming removed 5 bases at V and 2 bases at J, with 13 bases between. This CDR3 has 14 residues. The CDR3 bases are TGTGCCAGCAGCCCAAGAGGAGGGGCCTACGAGCAGTACTTC. This sequence encodes CASSPRGGAYEQYF.

This clonotype was seen repeatedly, ten times or more. This rearrangement joins TRBV20-1 to TRBJ1-2; TRBD1 aligns across 7 bases. Germline CDR1 and CDR2: DFQATT and SNEGSKA (reference sequence). The trim removed 3 bases at V and 5 bases at J, leaving 6 bases unmatched. This CDR3 comprises 13 residues. The CDR3 DNA is TGCAGTGCTAGGACAGGGATTCAATATGGCTACACCTTC. Its protein is CSARTGIQYGYTF.

This clonotype was seen a handful of times. This chain joins TRBV5-6 and TRBJ1-1, with TRBD1 as a possible D gene (5 bases). Trimming shortened V by 5 bases and J by 0 bases, and 20 bases separated the two germline ends. Germline V gene lookup returns CDR1 SGHDT and CDR2 YYEEEE. This CDR3 is built from 17 residues. The CDR3 DNA is TGTGCCAGCAGGTTTGGCAAGAACAGGAGGATGAACACTGAAGCTTTCTTT. Translating gives CASRFGKNRRMNTEAFF.

The chain recombines TRBV29-1 with TRBJ2-1; 9 bases fit TRBD1. The CDR3 totals 12 residues. From germline, CDR1 is SQVTM and CDR2 ANQGSEA. V was pared by 0 bases and J by 15 bases, with 6 bases of the junction left unmatched. The CDR3 DNA reads TGCAGCGTTGAAGAAATTGGACAGGGGAGGTTCTTC. Protein sequence: CSVEEIGQGRFF.

This clonotype was observed a few times. V gene TRBV20-1 combines with J gene TRBJ2-3; TRBD1 or TRBD2 may be the D gene (5 bases each). Trimming shortened V by 3 bases and J by 0 bases, and 13 bases separated the two germline ends. CDR3 length: 15 residues. Germline CDR1 is DFQATT and CDR2 is SNEGSKA (reference sequence). The CDR3 DNA sequence: TGCAGTGCTAGTAACCGGGACCCTAGCACAGATACGCAGTATTTT. Translated: CSASNRDPSTDTQYF.

The V and J genes are TRBV20-1 and TRBJ2-1; 13 positions agree with TRBD2. Germline V gives CDR1 DFQATT, CDR2 SNEGSKA (reference sequence). CDR3 length equals 15 residues. V shed 3 bases, J shed 12 bases, and the junction held 11 bases outside the gene matches. The CDR3 DNA reads as TGCAGTGCTAGGAGACAGGGACTAGCGGGAATTGGGCAGTTCTTC. Translation: CSARRQGLAGIGQFF.

This clonotype was counted only a few times. This chain links TRBV27 with TRBJ2-4; 7 nucleotides align to TRBD1. The germline gives CDR1 MNHEY, CDR2 SMNVEV (reference sequence). The CDR3 covers 15 residues. V lost 5 bases and J lost 8; bases outside the gene matches: 12. This chain's CDR3 is CASSLTSRQGDIQYF. CDR3 sequence (DNA): TGTGCCAGCAGTCTAACGAGTCGACAGGGAGACATTCAGTACTTC.

This clonotype was seen at least ten times. This chain links TRBV12-3 or TRBV12-4 with TRBJ2-2, with D hard to call. Trimming stripped 6 bases from V and 3 bases from J, with 5 bases between. The CDR3 length is 12 residues. This CDR3 reads CASRGYTGELFF. CDR3 DNA: TGTGCCAGCAGAGGGTACACCGGGGAGCTGTTTTTT.